This TCR beta chain comes out of a study of cytomegalovirus exposure and HLA in healthy donors. The CDR3 contains 15 residues. Trimming removed 2 bases from V and 0 bases from J, with 9 bases in between. Germline V gives CDR1 SGHDT, CDR2 YYEEEE. This clone has only one observation. Its antigen is not known. Findings and limits, study-wide: 87-base-pair reads could not separate some V segments, including TRBV6-2 and TRBV6-3.

Amplification used 60 Vbeta primers and 13 Jbeta primers. The assay was immunoSEQ multiplex PCR, and TCRdb's table has in-frame clones only and misses some. The sample has about 210,000 clones; more than 70% are singletons. This TCR was sampled from a man in his forties in good health and CMV-seropositive. This chain links TRBV5-6 with TRBJ2-1, with D maybe TRBD2 (5 bases). Sequencing was performed on PBMCs. CDR3 nucleotide sequence: TGTGCCAGCAGCTTAAGAGGAGGCTCCTACAATGAGCAGTTCTTC. Amino acids: CASSLRGGSYNEQFF. Filled out from reference TRBV5-6 and TRBJ2-1, the complete variable domain reads DAGVTQSPTHLIKTRGQQVTLRCSPKSGHDTVSWYQQALGQGPQFIFQYYEEEERQRGNFPDRFSGHQFPNYSSELNVNALLLGDSALYLCASSLRGGSYNEQFFGPGTRLTVL.